These 30 T cell receptor beta chains came from one sample sequenced in a study of OX40 agonist ivuxolimab in advanced cancers. This table comes from immunoSEQ multiplex PCR, and its TCRdb copy is limited to in-frame clones, with some not included. The sample includes about 69,000 clones, approximately 91% of them seen just once. The sequencing here drew on CD4+ or CD8+ T cells sorted from blood, taken in a trial of the OX40 agonist ivuxolimab. The receptors shown here come from an adult with an advanced solid tumor such as melanoma, head and neck, liver or kidney cancer.

The chain links TRBV4-3 to TRBJ2-2; TRBD2 agrees at 7 bases. CDR3 size: 15 residues. CDR1 is LGHNA and CDR2 is YSLEER in the germline V gene. The V and J ends lost 0 bases and 9 bases, in that order; junction bases with no gene match: 7. CDR3 sequence reads: CASSQDSGGYRELFF. CDR3 DNA: TGCGCCAGCAGCCAAGATTCCGGGGGGTACCGGGAGCTGTTTTTT.

The gene calls are TRBV27 and TRBJ1-4; D is ambiguous. The CDR3 is made up of 15 amino acids. V dropped 2 bases and J dropped 5 bases, with 12 bases sitting between them. Germline CDR1 MNHEY, CDR2 SMNVEV (reference sequence). The CDR3, as DNA: TGTGCCAGCAGTTTAACCGGAGTCGTAAATGAAAAACTGTTTTTT. It yields the protein CASSLTGVVNEKLFF.

Here the CDR3 DNA reads TGTGCCAGCAGCCTGATTCTAGCGGGACCCATTCCTAACAATGAGCAGTTCTTC. This gives the protein CASSLILAGPIPNNEQFF. The rearrangement joins TRBV11-3 to TRBJ2-1, with TRBD2 matching over 9 bases. This CDR3 comprises 18 residues. V shed 5 bases, J shed 5 bases, and the junction held 16 bases outside the gene matches. In germline, CDR1 is SGHNT, CDR2 YENEEA.

This clone was found a few times. The gene calls are TRBV5-4 and TRBJ2-7, with 7 bases aligning to TRBD2. Germline V gene data show CDR1 as SGHNT and CDR2 as YYREEE (reference sequence). The ends lost 1 base at V and 5 bases at J; junction bases unmatched: 9. The CDR3 contains 15 residues. The CDR3 DNA reads TGTGCCAGCAGCTTGATTTCGGGAGGAGTCCACGAGCAGTACTTC. It encodes CASSLISGGVHEQYF. Complete variable domain (other parts from reference TRBV5-4 and TRBJ2-7): ETGVTQSPTHLIKTRGQQVTLRCSSQSGHNTVSWYQQALGQGPQFIFQYYREEENGRGNFPPRFSGLQFPNYSSELNVNALELDDSALYLCASSLISGGVHEQYFGPGTRLTVT.

This clone occurred once. The chain uses TRBV9 and TRBJ2-1; possible D gene TRBD1, 6 bases. V gave up 3 bases and J gave up 7 bases, with 11 bases separating them. Per the germline V gene, CDR1 is SGDLS and CDR2 is YYNGEE. The CDR3 has 13 amino acids. CDR3 bases: TGTGCCAGCAGCGAGGGGGTCGGTAATGAGCAGTTCTTC. Protein: CASSEGVGNEQFF.

This sequence joins TRBV11-1 and TRBJ2-1; 8 bases are a match to TRBD2. The CDR3 is 14 amino acids. Germline V gene data show CDR1 as SGHAT and CDR2 as FQDESV (reference sequence). The J segment lost 7 bases and the V segment lost 6 bases, leaving 8 bases of the junction unmatched. The CDR3 DNA follows: TGTGCCAGCAGACCCCGTAGCGGGACGAATGAGCAGTTCTTC. Translation gives CASRPRSGTNEQFF.

The V call is TRBV28, the J call TRBJ2-7; D tentatively reads TRBD1 or TRBD2 (6 bases each). Deletions cut 7 bases from V and 0 bases from J, with 13 bases between. The CDR3 length is 14 residues. Germline V lookup: CDR1 MDHEN, CDR2 SYDVKM. The CDR3 DNA sequence: TGTGCCAGCAATCTAGGGGGGAGCTCCTACGAGCAGTACTTC. As protein: CASNLGGSSYEQYF.

The chain recombines TRBV10-3 with TRBJ1-5; the match to TRBD1 covers 9 bases. The germline V gene has CDR1 ENHRY and CDR2 SYGVKD. Trimming took 6 bases from V and 1 from J; bases not matched to a gene: 10. The CDR3 loop spans 17 amino acids. The CDR3 reads CAISLTGGVGSNQPQHF. DNA of the CDR3: TGTGCCATCAGCTTAACAGGGGGCGTGGGGAGCAATCAGCCCCAGCATTTT.

CDR3 in amino acids: CATSSQSRDVAWAQYF. The CDR3 DNA sequence: TGTGCCACCAGCAGCCAAAGCCGGGACGTAGCTTGGGCCCAGTACTTC. The chain is built from TRBV15 and TRBJ2-5; perhaps D is TRBD1 or TRBD2 (5 bases each). The V gene lost 3 bases and the J gene lost 9 bases, with 23 bases spanning the gap. Germline-derived CDR1 and CDR2 are LNHNV and YYDKDF (reference sequence). The CDR3 spans 16 residues.

The rearrangement links TRBV6-6 to TRBJ1-3; D possibly corresponds to TRBD1 (5 bases). Trimming took 3 bases from V and 6 from J, leaving 15 bases between them. This CDR3 is 15 amino acids long. The germline V gene has CDR1 MNHNY and CDR2 SVGAGI (reference sequence). CDR3 sequence reads: CASSYFSGTENTIYF. For the CDR3, the DNA is TGTGCCAGCAGTTATTTTTCAGGGACCGAAAACACCATATATTTT.

The V call is TRBV18, the J call TRBJ2-1, with 8 positions matching TRBD2. With 0 bases clipped from V and 8 bases from J, the junction kept 6 bases outside the gene matches. The germline V gene encodes CDR1 KGHSH and CDR2 LQKENI. CDR3 length: 15 amino acids. CDR3 amino acids: CASSPPAGVNDEQFF. The DNA of the CDR3 is TGTGCCAGCTCACCACCAGCGGGAGTTAATGATGAGCAGTTCTTC. Combining the CDR3 with reference TRBV18 and TRBJ2-1 gives the whole variable domain NAGVMQNPRHLVRRRGQEARLRCSPMKGHSHVYWYRQLPEEGLKFMVYLQKENIIDESGMPKERFSAEFPKEGPSILRIQQVVRGDSAAYFCASSPPAGVNDEQFFGPGTRLTVL.

V gene TRBV28 combines with J gene TRBJ1-1, with D unresolved. The V and J ends lost 6 bases and 0 bases respectively, with 11 bases between them. Germline CDR1 reads MDHEN; CDR2 reads SYDVKM. This CDR3 contains 14 residues. The CDR3 region is CASSLAVMNTEAFF. CDR3 sequence (DNA): TGTGCCAGCAGCCTAGCGGTCATGAACACTGAAGCTTTCTTT.

The rearrangement uses TRBV5-4 and TRBJ1-1; TRBD1 matches 8 bases. Trimming cost V 4 bases and J 10 bases; bases outside gene matches: 9. Germline CDR1 and CDR2: SGHNT and YYREEE (reference sequence). The CDR3 spans 13 residues. Written as DNA, the CDR3 is TGTGCCAGCAGCCACATGACAGGGGAGGTAGCTTTCTTT. This encodes CASSHMTGEVAFF.

The rearrangement links TRBV5-1 to TRBJ1-1; 7 bases agree with TRBD1. V was pared by 0 bases and J by 1 base, with 12 bases of the junction left unmatched. CDR3 length: 18 amino acids. The germline CDR1 and CDR2 sequences are SGHRS and YFSETQ. CDR3 amino acids: CASSLDPGQNAENTEAFF. The CDR3 DNA reads TGCGCCAGCAGCTTGGACCCGGGACAGAACGCGGAGAACACTGAAGCTTTCTTT.

The chain joins TRBV30 to TRBJ2-3; the D gene is possibly TRBD2 (6 bases). The CDR3 covers 16 residues. From germline, CDR1 is GTSNPN and CDR2 SVGIG (reference sequence). Between the trimmed V and J ends, which lost 4 bases and 3 bases, there was a span of 20 bases. The CDR3 sequence is CAWKRDGGAGTDTQYF. The CDR3 bases are TGTGCCTGGAAAAGGGACGGCGGGGCGGGGACAGATACGCAGTATTTT.

V and J are TRBV30 and TRBJ1-2; possibly TRBD1 for D (5 bases). CDR1 is GTSNPN and CDR2 is SVGIG in the germline V gene (reference sequence). The CDR3 extends over 13 amino acids. Trimming removed 0 bases at V and 3 bases at J, with 8 bases between. As DNA, the CDR3 is TGTGCCTGGAGTGTTGGCAGGGACTATGGCTACACCTTC. Protein sequence: CAWSVGRDYGYTF. The whole variable domain, remainder taken from reference TRBV30 and TRBJ1-2, is SQTIHQWPATLVQPVGSPLSLECTVEGTSNPNLYWYRQAAGRGLQLLFYSVGIGQISSEVPQNLSASRPQDRQFILSSKKLLLSDSGFYLCAWSVGRDYGYTFGSGTRLTVV.

CDR3 nucleotide sequence: TGTGCCAGCAGTTACCAGAGAACCTATTCACCCCTCCACTTT. The encoded protein is CASSYQRTYSPLHF. This chain connects TRBV6-5 to TRBJ1-6, with unresolved D. Germline CDR1 MNHEY, CDR2 SVGAGI. The ends were cut back, 2 bases at V and 8 bases at J, with 10 bases in the middle. The CDR3 extends over 14 amino acids.

This chain links TRBV9 with TRBJ2-7; possible D gene TRBD2, 6 bases. The CDR3 is made up of 16 amino acids. The germline V and J ends were trimmed by 4 bases and 0 bases, with 17 bases remaining between them. Germline CDR1 is SGDLS and CDR2 is YYNGEE. Here the CDR3 DNA reads TGTGCCAGCAGCATACACCCGGGACTCAGCTCCTACGAGCAGTACTTC. It translates to CASSIHPGLSSYEQYF. Combining the CDR3 with reference TRBV9 and TRBJ2-7 gives the whole variable domain DSGVTQTPKHLITATGQRVTLRCSPRSGDLSVYWYQQSLDQGLQFLIQYYNGEERAKGNILERFSAQQFPDLHSELNLSSLELGDSALYFCASSIHPGLSSYEQYFGPGTRLTVT.

This chain links TRBV4-1 with TRBJ2-7; D remains ambiguous. Trimming pared 1 base from V and 1 base from J, leaving 8 bases between. The V gene's germline CDR1 is MGHRA and CDR2 YSYEKL. This CDR3 region has 14 residues. CDR3 amino acids: CASSQGYGSYEQYF. CDR3 nucleotide sequence: TGCGCCAGCAGCCAAGGATACGGATCCTACGAGCAGTACTTC.

V is TRBV7-3 and J is TRBJ2-3; 9 nucleotides align to TRBD2. This CDR3 region has 15 residues. The germline CDR1 and CDR2 sequences are SGHTA and FQGTGA. Trimming removed 3 bases from V and 3 bases from J; junction bases left unmatched: 4. The CDR3 sequence is CASSLTSGLTDTQYF. CDR3 nucleotides: TGTGCCAGCAGCTTGACTAGCGGACTAACAGATACGCAGTATTTT.

V usage is TRBV4-3 and J usage is TRBJ2-2; TRBD2 agrees at 15 bases. CDR1 is LGHNA, CDR2 YSLEER, per germline. CDR3 length: 19 amino acids. Trimming removed 3 bases from V and 3 bases from J; junction bases left unmatched: 8. CDR3 DNA: TGCGCCAGCAGCCACTCCGGACTAGCGGGAGGGGCGGACACCGGGGAGCTGTTTTTT. It encodes CASSHSGLAGGADTGELFF.

The chain links TRBV19 to TRBJ2-5; the D gene is possibly TRBD1 (6 bases). Trimming cost V 3 bases and J 2 bases, with 10 bases left between them. Germline CDR1 LNHDA, CDR2 SQIVND (reference sequence). The CDR3 is 14 amino acids. CDR3 residues: CASSIIQGQETQYF. DNA of the CDR3: TGTGCCAGTAGTATCATACAGGGTCAAGAGACCCAGTACTTC.

This clone was detected only a few times. The chain joins TRBV5-4 to TRBJ2-2; possible D gene TRBD2, 5 bases. CDR1 is SGHNT, CDR2 YYREEE, per germline (reference sequence). The CDR3 loop spans 13 amino acids. With 4 bases removed from V and 6 bases from J, the gap between germline ends came to 10 bases. The CDR3 sequence: CASSGLVPGELFF. The CDR3 DNA reads as TGTGCCAGCAGCGGACTTGTCCCCGGGGAGCTGTTTTTT.

This clone was detected once. The CDR3 bases are TGTGCCAGCAGCTTGGACGCCGACTCCTACAATGAGCAGTTCTTC. This translates into CASSLDADSYNEQFF. J is TRBJ2-1 and V is TRBV7-9; D gene ambiguous. Between the trimmed V and J ends, which lost 3 bases and 0 bases, there was a span of 9 bases. From germline, CDR1 is SEHNR and CDR2 FQNEAQ (reference sequence). This CDR3 region has 15 residues.

This chain joins TRBV11-3 and TRBJ2-5; D unresolved. From germline, CDR1 is SGHNT and CDR2 YENEEA. Trimming took 3 bases from V and 2 from J, leaving 4 bases between them. The CDR3 runs to 12 residues. CDR3: CASSFPQETQYF. CDR3 nucleotides: TGTGCCAGCAGCTTCCCTCAAGAGACCCAGTACTTC.

V usage is TRBV30 and J usage is TRBJ1-5; D unclear. Deletions cut 1 base from V and 7 bases from J, with 11 bases between. This CDR3 is built from 13 residues. Germline assignment: CDR1 GTSNPN and CDR2 SVGIG (reference sequence). The chain's CDR3 is CAWSGSPVQPQHF. The CDR3 region has the DNA TGTGCCTGGAGTGGATCCCCGGTCCAGCCCCAGCATTTT. Filled out from reference TRBV30 and TRBJ1-5, the complete variable domain reads SQTIHQWPATLVQPVGSPLSLECTVEGTSNPNLYWYRQAAGRGLQLLFYSVGIGQISSEVPQNLSASRPQDRQFILSSKKLLLSDSGFYLCAWSGSPVQPQHFGDGTRLSIL.

The chain uses TRBV5-4 and TRBJ2-1; 10 positions match TRBD2. The CDR3 runs to 18 residues. CDR1 and CDR2 from the germline V gene are SGHNT and YYREEE (reference sequence). With 2 bases clipped from V and 0 bases from J, the junction kept 8 bases outside the gene matches. CDR3 residues: CASSFRLAGEHSYNEQFF. The CDR3 DNA is TGTGCCAGCAGCTTTCGGCTAGCGGGAGAGCACTCCTACAATGAGCAGTTCTTC. Using reference TRBV5-4 and TRBJ2-1 for the parts outside the CDR3, the full variable domain is ETGVTQSPTHLIKTRGQQVTLRCSSQSGHNTVSWYQQALGQGPQFIFQYYREEENGRGNFPPRFSGLQFPNYSSELNVNALELDDSALYLCASSFRLAGEHSYNEQFFGPGTRLTVL.

The chain is built from TRBV28 and TRBJ2-1, with D perhaps TRBD2 (6 bases). Trimming pared 6 bases from V and 0 bases from J, leaving 12 bases between. The CDR3 loop spans 15 amino acids. In germline, CDR1 is MDHEN, CDR2 SYDVKM. The CDR3 loop is CASRNSGSSYNEQFF. CDR3 sequence (DNA): TGTGCCAGCAGGAATAGCGGAAGCTCCTACAATGAGCAGTTCTTC.

The chain uses TRBV4-2 and TRBJ2-7, with TRBD2 matching over 9 bases. The V gene's germline CDR1 is LGHNA and CDR2 YNFKEQ. The CDR3 runs 17 residues. Trimming cost V 1 base and J 2 bases; bases outside gene matches: 9. CDR3 bases: TGTGCCAGCAGCCAAGCTGCGCCGGGACTAGCCACCTACGAGCAGTACTTC. Translation: CASSQAAPGLATYEQYF.

This rearrangement joins TRBV9 to TRBJ2-1; D is undetermined. V was clipped by 0 bases and J by 4 bases, with 17 bases between them. CDR3 length: 17 amino acids. Germline CDR1 SGDLS, CDR2 YYNGEE. Written as DNA, the CDR3 is TGTGCCAGCAGCGTAGAGGCAGCCCATAGCCTTTACAATGAGCAGTTCTTC. Translated, it gives CASSVEAAHSLYNEQFF.